These 16 T cell receptor beta chains were sequenced from one sample in a study of cytomegalovirus exposure and HLA in healthy donors. The study ran its PCR with 60 Vbeta and 13 Jbeta primers. Sequencing was performed with immunoSEQ multiplex PCR; in TCRdb, only in-frame clones are kept and a portion is missing. The repertoire holds approximately 260,000 clones, with roughly 81% as singletons. Sequencing was performed on PBMCs. The source is a woman between 35 and 50 years old in good health and CMV-seropositive.

The chain recombines TRBV7-8 with TRBJ1-1, with a possible D match to TRBD1 (5 bases). The CDR3 length is 16 residues. V lost 7 bases and J 0 bases, leaving 18 bases between the germline ends. From germline, CDR1 is SGHVS and CDR2 FQNEAQ. The chain's CDR3 is CASTYGFQGVNTEAFF. The CDR3 nucleotides read TGTGCCAGCACATACGGCTTTCAGGGCGTGAACACTGAAGCTTTCTTT.

The chain links TRBV7-8 to TRBJ2-7; TRBD2 matches at 11 bases. Trimming at V came to 5 bases and at J to 6 bases, leaving 9 bases not matched to a gene. This CDR3 comprises 15 residues. Germline lookup yields CDR1 SGHVS and CDR2 FQNEAQ. As DNA, the CDR3 is TGTGCCAGCAGCCCGCAACTAGCGGGAGTAAGCGAGCAGTACTTC. It encodes CASSPQLAGVSEQYF.

The chain joins TRBV28 to TRBJ1-4; possible D gene TRBD1, 5 bases. CDR3 length equals 14 residues. V was clipped by 6 bases and J by 8 bases, with 16 bases between them. The germline CDR1 and CDR2 sequences are MDHEN and SYDVKM. DNA of the CDR3: TGTGCCAGCAGCATGGGGGGGGTTCGAGAAAAACTGTTTTTT. This encodes CASSMGGVREKLFF.

The rearrangement joins TRBV7-9 to TRBJ2-7, with a possible D match to TRBD2 (6 bases). This CDR3 is built from 16 residues. Germline lookup yields CDR1 SEHNR and CDR2 FQNEAQ (reference sequence). The V and J ends lost 5 bases and 3 bases respectively, with 20 bases between them. The CDR3 loop reads CASSPTAGRSSYEQYF. CDR3 sequence (DNA): TGTGCCAGCAGCCCAACCGCGGGGAGGTCCAGCTACGAGCAGTACTTC.

V and J are TRBV11-3 and TRBJ2-3; perhaps TRBD1 as D (6 bases). Between the trimmed V and J ends, which lost 1 base and 3 bases, there was a span of 14 bases. Germline CDR1 is SGHNT and CDR2 is YENEEA. The CDR3 is 16 residues long. The chain's CDR3 is CASSLGLPGATDTQYF. The DNA of the CDR3 is TGTGCCAGCAGCTTAGGACTCCCAGGGGCGACAGATACGCAGTATTTT.

The gene calls are TRBV4-1 and TRBJ1-6; D is unresolved. This CDR3 contains 14 residues. The V end was cut by 4 bases, the J end by 10 bases, with 14 bases between. The germline gives CDR1 MGHRA, CDR2 YSYEKL. The CDR3 spells CASSPGEFESPLHF. CDR3 nucleotides: TGCGCCAGCAGCCCTGGGGAGTTCGAATCACCCCTCCACTTT.

The chain links TRBV2 to TRBJ1-1; possibly TRBD1 for D (5 bases). Trimming removed 6 bases from V and 2 bases from J, with 10 bases in between. CDR1 and CDR2 (germline): SNHLY, FYNNEI. The CDR3 consists of 13 residues. Here the CDR3 DNA reads TGTGCCAGCAGCGCAGACAGTAACACTGAAGCTTTCTTT. Its translation: CASSADSNTEAFF.

This chain links TRBV27 with TRBJ2-3, with D possibly TRBD2 on 5 matching bases. The CDR3 sequence is 17 residues long. V lost 2 bases and J lost 4, with 19 bases in between. Germline values: CDR1 MNHEY, CDR2 SMNVEV (reference sequence). CDR3 sequence: CASSLGVESELADTQYF. The CDR3 nucleotides read TGTGCCAGCAGTTTAGGGGTAGAGAGCGAACTAGCAGATACGCAGTATTTT.

V is TRBV5-1 and J is TRBJ1-1; 8 nucleotides line up with TRBD1. Germline assignment: CDR1 SGHRS and CDR2 YFSETQ. This CDR3 spans 16 amino acids. The J segment lost 5 bases and the V segment lost 4 bases, leaving 13 bases of the junction unmatched. CDR3 nucleotide sequence: TGCGCCAGCAGCCCCGACAGGGGAGGCCCTGGAACTGAAGCTTTCTTT. Translating it yields CASSPDRGGPGTEAFF.

The chain combines TRBV11-3 with TRBJ1-1; 9 bases fit TRBD1. Germline CDR1 is SGHNT and CDR2 is YENEEA. V trimming: 5 bases; J trimming: 5 bases; junction bases outside the gene matches: 9. This CDR3 has 15 residues. The DNA for the CDR3 is TGTGCCAGCAGCGAAATATTGGGACAGGGAACTGAAGCTTTCTTT. It specifies CASSEILGQGTEAFF.

The chain uses TRBV19 and TRBJ1-5; D uncertain. CDR1 and CDR2 (germline): LNHDA, SQIVND (reference sequence). The CDR3 has 15 amino acids. V lost 3 bases, J lost 0 bases, and 9 bases lay in between. The CDR3 reads CASSIPGNSNQPQHF. The CDR3 region has the DNA TGTGCCAGTAGTATTCCGGGGAATAGCAATCAGCCCCAGCATTTT. Based on the CDR3 plus reference TRBV19 and TRBJ1-5, the full variable domain is DGGITQSPKYLFRKEGQNVTLSCEQNLNHDAMYWYRQDPGQGLRLIYYSQIVNDFQKGDIAEGYSVSREKKESFPLTVTSAQKNPTAFYLCASSIPGNSNQPQHFGDGTRLSIL.

The chain recombines TRBV5-5 with TRBJ1-2; 12 nucleotides align to TRBD1. CDR3 length equals 16 residues. Germline assignment: CDR1 SGHKS and CDR2 YYEKEE (reference sequence). V was pared by 4 bases and J by 3 bases, with 7 bases of the junction left unmatched. CDR3 sequence (DNA): TGTGCCAGCAGCCGGGACAGGGGGCGCGAGGACTATGGCTACACCTTC. The encoded protein is CASSRDRGREDYGYTF.

The genes are TRBV6-5 and TRBJ2-2; no clear D. The CDR3 loop spans 14 amino acids. V lost 0 bases and J 0 bases, leaving 2 bases between the germline ends. The V gene's germline CDR1 is MNHEY and CDR2 SVGAGI. CDR3 sequence: CASSYSSNTGELFF. The CDR3 nucleotides are TGTGCCAGCAGTTACTCCTCGAACACCGGGGAGCTGTTTTTT.

The chain is built from TRBV5-6 and TRBJ1-2, with D possibly TRBD1 on 6 matching bases. The V end was cut by 0 bases, the J end by 7 bases, with 10 bases between. The CDR3 length is 13 residues. From germline, CDR1 is SGHDT and CDR2 YYEEEE. CDR3 sequence reads: CASSLGRGRGYTF. The CDR3, as DNA: TGTGCCAGCAGCTTGGGCAGGGGTCGTGGCTACACCTTC. The full variable domain, with the rest looked up from reference TRBV5-6 and TRBJ1-2, is DAGVTQSPTHLIKTRGQQVTLRCSPKSGHDTVSWYQQALGQGPQFIFQYYEEEERQRGNFPDRFSGHQFPNYSSELNVNALLLGDSALYLCASSLGRGRGYTFGSGTRLTVV.

This clone was observed once. The genes are TRBV7-9 and TRBJ1-2, with D perhaps matching TRBD1 (5 bases). V lost 4 bases to trimming and J lost 3 bases, with 12 bases between them. Germline CDR1 is SEHNR and CDR2 is FQNEAQ (reference sequence). This CDR3 spans 14 amino acids. The CDR3 nucleotides are TGTGCCAGCAGCTCACTTCGGGGGGACTATGGCTACACCTTC. It encodes CASSSLRGDYGYTF.

The V call is TRBV19, the J call TRBJ2-1, with TRBD1 matching 9 bases. Losses at the gene ends were 4 bases for V and 6 bases for J; bases not matched to a gene: 10. The germline gives CDR1 LNHDA, CDR2 SQIVND (reference sequence). This CDR3 contains 16 residues. CDR3 in amino acids: CASSTYPGQGPNEQFF. CDR3 sequence (DNA): TGTGCCAGTAGTACGTACCCGGGACAGGGCCCCAATGAGCAGTTCTTC.